These 3 T cell receptor beta chains originate from one sample sequenced in a study of OX40 agonist ivuxolimab in advanced cancers. Sequencing was performed with immunoSEQ multiplex PCR; in TCRdb, only in-frame clones are kept and a portion is missing. The data show approximately 76,000 clones, with approximately 85% seen just once and about 0.6% held by the top ten. The input for sequencing was CD4+ or CD8+ T cells sorted from blood, taken in a trial of the OX40 agonist ivuxolimab. These receptors all stem from an adult with an advanced solid tumor such as melanoma, head and neck, liver or kidney cancer.

V and J are TRBV6-1 and TRBJ1-6; 8 bases align to TRBD1. V lost 8 bases and J lost 7; bases outside the gene matches: 7. The germline gives CDR1 MNHNS, CDR2 SASEGT. This CDR3 contains 14 residues. The DNA of the CDR3 is TGTGCCAGCGCCGAGGACAGGGCAAATTCACCCCTCCACTTT. It is translated as CASAEDRANSPLHF.

V and J are TRBV10-3 and TRBJ2-2; 9 nucleotides align to TRBD2. The CDR3 length is 15 residues. The germline V gene has CDR1 ENHRY and CDR2 SYGVKD. V shed 8 bases, J shed 7 bases, and the junction held 11 bases outside the gene matches. Here the CDR3 reads CAIGLAGRLDGELFF. CDR3 sequence (DNA): TGTGCCATCGGCCTAGCGGGGAGGTTAGACGGGGAGCTGTTTTTT.

The chain joins TRBV9 to TRBJ1-1, with 7 bases lining up with TRBD1. V lost 4 bases, J lost 3 bases, and 3 bases stayed unmatched. The CDR3 has 13 amino acids. Germline assignment: CDR1 SGDLS and CDR2 YYNGEE. CDR3 region: CASSIRGDTEAFF. The CDR3 DNA sequence: TGTGCCAGCAGCATCAGGGGGGACACTGAAGCTTTCTTT.